This record looks at one TCR beta chain sequence and its context. Its specificity is not known. The data are from a study of cytomegalovirus exposure and HLA in healthy donors. Whole-study results and caveats: Sequencing likely caused a cluster of highly shared sequence variants.

This CDR3 is 15 amino acids long. Germline V lookup: CDR1 LNHDA, CDR2 SQIVND (reference sequence). V shed 2 bases and J 4 bases; nucleotides not matched to a gene: 3. 13 Jbeta primers and 60 Vbeta primers were used for the PCR. The table came from immunoSEQ multiplex PCR; TCRdb's copy has only in-frame clones and leaves some out. The table shows about 190,000 clones, with 80% occurring only once. The chain has TRBV19 and TRBJ2-2, with TRBD2 identical over 8 bases. Sequenced input: PBMCs. The sequence was obtained from a boy between 10 and 17 years old in good health and CMV-seronegative. CDR3 region: CASSISGSTTGELFF. The CDR3 DNA sequence: TGTGCCAGTAGTATAAGCGGGAGTACCACCGGGGAGCTGTTTTTT.